This TCR beta chain comes out of a study of shared clonotypes between healthy human individuals. On the study more broadly: A couple of women and a few men aged 18 to 49 made up the donors.

Measured with immunoSEQ multiplex PCR; TCRdb has only the in-frame clones, and not every one. The sample carries under 1 million clones, about 91% recorded once. Concerning this clone itself: The same CDR3 is also encoded by other DNA sequences in this sample.

CD45RO-negative CD8 cells positively selected for CCR7 made up the naive population, which excluded terminally differentiated effector memory CD45RA+ cells. Germline-derived CDR1 and CDR2 are MNHEY and SVGAGI. V was trimmed by 6 bases and J by 3 bases, leaving 9 bases between them. The CDR3 length is 12 residues. What was sequenced was naive CD8+ T cells sorted from blood. This clonotype was obtained from a young man in good health. V usage is TRBV6-5 and J usage is TRBJ2-7; D not certain. The CDR3 reads CASRGLSYEQYF. CDR3 nucleotides: TGTGCCAGCAGGGGATTAAGCTACGAGCAGTACTTC.